This T cell receptor beta chain appears in the sequencing data of a study of CD8+CD57+ T cells in acquired aplastic anemia. The wider study: Roughly 3 ug was the average amount of DNA from sorted CD4+ and CD8+ cells.

Genomic DNA, serving as template, underwent TCR beta VDJ and CDR3 profiling. TCRdb re-called the reads with MiXCR, one entry per CDR3 protein. The data hold about 180,000 distinct CDR3 sequences, with around 50% observed a single time. Patients chosen for sequencing had shown CD8+CD57+ cell expansion by flow cytometry. No therapy had been given to the patients at the time of blood sampling. Germline V CDR1 and CDR2: SGHVS, FQNEAQ. This CDR3 contains 14 residues. The V and J ends lost 7 bases and 3 bases respectively, with 16 bases between them. Sequenced input: sorted CD4+, CD8+, or CD8+CD57+ T cells (not recorded which) from PBMCs. The receptor's source is a human donor with aplastic anemia. V usage is TRBV7-8 and J usage is TRBJ2-7; D call uncertain. The DNA for the CDR3 is TGTGCCAGCACGCCTTTGTCCAGAATCTACGAGCAGTACTTC. This sequence encodes CASTPLSRIYEQYF. The variable domain in full, with the rest retrieved from reference TRBV7-8 and TRBJ2-7, is GAGVSQSPRYKVAKRGQDVALRCDPISGHVSLFWYQQALGQGPEFLTYFQNEAQLDKSGLPSDRFFAERPEGSVSTLKIQRTQQEDSAVYLCASTPLSRIYEQYFGPGTRLTVT.